This T cell receptor beta chain was found in a study of T cell responses to AZD1222 COVID-19 vaccine. TCRdb's table, derived via immunoSEQ multiplex PCR, lists solely in-frame clones and lacks some. The sample lists about 120,000 clones, about 90% occurring once. Study-wide results and limits: After two AZD1222 doses, spike-specific TCR breadth and depth rose versus day 0.

A remark on this clone: What it binds is unknown.

V lost 2 bases and J lost 5, with 13 bases in between. CDR1 and CDR2 from the germline V gene are SNHLY and FYNNEI. The CDR3 extends over 16 amino acids. This specimen consisted of peripheral blood, obtained on day 0 of AZD1222 vaccination. V is TRBV2 and J is TRBJ1-6; D remains ambiguous. The sequence was obtained from an adult in good health. The CDR3 spells CASSELRSSDNSPLHF. In DNA, the CDR3 is TGTGCCAGCAGTGAACTAAGGTCTAGCGATAATTCACCCCTCCACTTT.